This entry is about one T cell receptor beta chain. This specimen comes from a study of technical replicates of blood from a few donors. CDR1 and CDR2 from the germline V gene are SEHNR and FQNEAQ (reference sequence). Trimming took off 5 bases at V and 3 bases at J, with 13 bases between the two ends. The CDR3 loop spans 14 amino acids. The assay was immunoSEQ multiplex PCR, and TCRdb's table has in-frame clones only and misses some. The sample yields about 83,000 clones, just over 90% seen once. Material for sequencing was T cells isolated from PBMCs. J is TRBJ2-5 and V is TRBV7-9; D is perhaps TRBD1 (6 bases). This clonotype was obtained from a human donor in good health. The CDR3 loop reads CASSHTDREETQYF. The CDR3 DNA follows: TGTGCCAGCAGCCATACGGACAGAGAAGAGACCCAGTACTTC.